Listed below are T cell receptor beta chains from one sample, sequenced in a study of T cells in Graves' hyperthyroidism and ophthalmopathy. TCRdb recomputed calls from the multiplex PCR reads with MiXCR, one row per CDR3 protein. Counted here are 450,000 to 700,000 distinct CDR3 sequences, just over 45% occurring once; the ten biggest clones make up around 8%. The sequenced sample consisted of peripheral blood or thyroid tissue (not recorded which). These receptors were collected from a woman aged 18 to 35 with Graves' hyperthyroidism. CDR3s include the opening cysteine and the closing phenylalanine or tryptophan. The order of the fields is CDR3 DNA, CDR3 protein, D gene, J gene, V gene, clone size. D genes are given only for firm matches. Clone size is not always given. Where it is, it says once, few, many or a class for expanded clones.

CDR3 DNA: TGCAGTGCTAGAGAAGCAAACTCTGAAGCTTTCTTT; CDR3 protein: CSAREANSEAFF; D gene: -; J gene: TRBJ1-1; V gene: TRBV20-1; clone size: many
CDR3 DNA: TGTGCCAGTAGTGACCGGGACAGGGGGATTGAGCAGTACTTC; CDR3 protein: CASSDRDRGIEQYF; D gene: TRBD1; J gene: TRBJ2-7; V gene: TRBV19; clone size: many
CDR3 DNA: TGTGCCAGCAGTTTTGGGACAGGCGTTAGCAATCAGCCCCAGCATTTT; CDR3 protein: CASSFGTGVSNQPQHF; D gene: TRBD1; J gene: TRBJ1-5; V gene: TRBV12-3/TRBV12-4; clone size: -
CDR3 DNA: TGCAGTGAAGCGCAGGGGGCTAATGAAAAACTGTTTTTT; CDR3 protein: CSEAQGANEKLFF; D gene: TRBD1; J gene: TRBJ1-4; V gene: TRBV20-1; clone size: -
CDR3 DNA: TGTGCCAGCAGCCAAGATCGTTCACCCCTCCACTTT; CDR3 protein: CASSQDRSPLHF; D gene: -; J gene: TRBJ1-6; V gene: TRBV3-1; clone size: many
CDR3 DNA: TGCAGTGCTAGTACGGGTGGTGAAGAGACCCAGCATTTT; CDR3 protein: CSASTGGEETQHF; D gene: -; J gene: TRBJ1-5; V gene: TRBV20-1; clone size: -
CDR3 DNA: TGTGCCAGCAGCTTCCGGACAGGAGACATGAACACTGAAGCTTTCTTT; CDR3 protein: CASSFRTGDMNTEAFF; D gene: TRBD1; J gene: TRBJ1-1; V gene: TRBV11-1; clone size: many
CDR3 DNA: TGTGCCAGCATCTGGAGCGGGCTGGGAGAGACCCAGTACTTC; CDR3 protein: CASIWSGLGETQYF; D gene: -; J gene: TRBJ2-5; V gene: TRBV2; clone size: -
CDR3 DNA: TGCGCCAGCAGCTTGGAGTCAGGGACAGGTCAGCCCCAGCATTTT; CDR3 protein: CASSLESGTGQPQHF; D gene: TRBD1; J gene: TRBJ1-5; V gene: TRBV5-1; clone size: many
CDR3 DNA: TGTGCCAGCAGCTTATACTCACGCGGACAGGGGGCTGCTGGCTACACCTTC; CDR3 protein: CASSLYSRGQGAAGYTF; D gene: TRBD1; J gene: TRBJ1-2; V gene: TRBV7-2; clone size: -
CDR3 DNA: TGTGCCAGCAGGTTACAGGGCCCCACCGGGGAGCTGTTTTTT; CDR3 protein: CASRLQGPTGELFF; D gene: -; J gene: TRBJ2-2; V gene: TRBV11-3; clone size: many
CDR3 DNA: TGTGCCAGCAGCCCAACTCCCGACAGGTATCAGCCCCAGCATTTT; CDR3 protein: CASSPTPDRYQPQHF; D gene: -; J gene: TRBJ1-5; V gene: TRBV2; clone size: once
CDR3 DNA: TGTGCCAGCTCACCTGGACAGGTTGAAGCTTTCTTT; CDR3 protein: CASSPGQVEAFF; D gene: TRBD1; J gene: TRBJ1-1; V gene: TRBV18; clone size: -
CDR3 DNA: TGTGCCATCAGCGATAATCAGTACAATGAGCAGTTCTTC; CDR3 protein: CAISDNQYNEQFF; D gene: -; J gene: TRBJ2-1; V gene: TRBV10-3; clone size: few
CDR3 DNA: TGTGCCAGCAGCCCCCCAGGGGGAACCAGTAACACTGAAGCTTTCTTT; CDR3 protein: CASSPPGGTSNTEAFF; D gene: TRBD1; J gene: TRBJ1-1; V gene: TRBV7-9; clone size: many
CDR3 DNA: TGTGCCAGCAGTTCCCTAGGGAGGGGAAACACTGAAGCTTTCTTT; CDR3 protein: CASSSLGRGNTEAFF; D gene: -; J gene: TRBJ1-1; V gene: TRBV7-9; clone size: -
CDR3 DNA: TGTGCCAGCACTCTCGTCGGGGCGGGGTATGGCTACACCTTC; CDR3 protein: CASTLVGAGYGYTF; D gene: -; J gene: TRBJ1-2; V gene: TRBV7-9; clone size: once
CDR3 DNA: TGCAGTGCCCTACAGGGCTACAATCAGCCCCAGCATTTT; CDR3 protein: CSALQGYNQPQHF; D gene: -; J gene: TRBJ1-5; V gene: TRBV20-1; clone size: many
CDR3 DNA: TGTGCCACCAGCTCCCCCGGGAGGGGTCAAGAGACCCAGTACTTC; CDR3 protein: CATSSPGRGQETQYF; D gene: TRBD2; J gene: TRBJ2-5; V gene: TRBV15; clone size: many
CDR3 DNA: TGCAGCGTTGAATTCGGAGACTATGGCTACACCTTC; CDR3 protein: CSVEFGDYGYTF; D gene: -; J gene: TRBJ1-2; V gene: TRBV29-1; clone size: -
CDR3 DNA: TGTGCCACGGCGCAGGCTAATGAAAAACTGTTTTTT; CDR3 protein: CATAQANEKLFF; D gene: -; J gene: TRBJ1-4; V gene: TRBV10-3; clone size: once
CDR3 DNA: TGCGCCAGCAGCTTGAGAACAGGAACTTTGCACGAGCAGTACTTC; CDR3 protein: CASSLRTGTLHEQYF; D gene: -; J gene: TRBJ2-7; V gene: TRBV5-1; clone size: many
CDR3 DNA: TGCGCCAGCAGGACCGGTCTTACGCCCTACGAGCAGTACTTC; CDR3 protein: CASRTGLTPYEQYF; D gene: -; J gene: TRBJ2-7; V gene: TRBV10-1; clone size: many
CDR3 DNA: TGCAGCGTTGGAGCCTCCGGGGCAGGGGAGTTAGGTGCTTTCTTT; CDR3 protein: CSVGASGAGELGAFF; D gene: -; J gene: TRBJ1-1; V gene: TRBV29-1; clone size: once
CDR3 DNA: TGTGCCAGCAGCCCGGGACAGAAGGGGGAAAAACTGTTTTTT; CDR3 protein: CASSPGQKGEKLFF; D gene: TRBD1; J gene: TRBJ1-4; V gene: TRBV5-8; clone size: -
CDR3 DNA: TGTGCCAGCAGTGGAGAACAGGGGGCTGGGGCCAACGTCCTGACTTTC; CDR3 protein: CASSGEQGAGANVLTF; D gene: TRBD1; J gene: TRBJ2-6; V gene: TRBV2; clone size: -
CDR3 DNA: TGTGCCAGCAGCAGGGGGGACGGTAACTATGGCTACACCTTC; CDR3 protein: CASSRGDGNYGYTF; D gene: -; J gene: TRBJ1-2; V gene: TRBV7-6; clone size: -
CDR3 DNA: TGTGCCAGCAGCTTAGGACAGGACTACAATGAGCAGTTCTTC; CDR3 protein: CASSLGQDYNEQFF; D gene: -; J gene: TRBJ2-1; V gene: TRBV7-9; clone size: -
CDR3 DNA: TGCAGCGTTATTCTGGGTTCCTCTGGAAACACCATATATTTT; CDR3 protein: CSVILGSSGNTIYF; D gene: -; J gene: TRBJ1-3; V gene: TRBV29-1; clone size: once
CDR3 DNA: TGTGCCGCCTGGACAGGTCCCGGGGCCAACGTCCTGACTTTC; CDR3 protein: CAAWTGPGANVLTF; D gene: TRBD1; J gene: TRBJ2-6; V gene: TRBV10-3; clone size: -
CDR3 DNA: TGCAGCGTTGATAAGGGTATCACTGGAAACACCATATATTTT; CDR3 protein: CSVDKGITGNTIYF; D gene: -; J gene: TRBJ1-3; V gene: TRBV29-1; clone size: many
CDR3 DNA: TGTGCCACCAGCAGCTTGGGGCAGGGGGCAAGTTCACCCCTCCACTTT; CDR3 protein: CATSSLGQGASSPLHF; D gene: TRBD1; J gene: TRBJ1-6; V gene: TRBV15; clone size: -
CDR3 DNA: TGCAGTGCTACCCCCGTAACTAGCGACACAGATACGCAGTATTTT; CDR3 protein: CSATPVTSDTDTQYF; D gene: TRBD2; J gene: TRBJ2-3; V gene: TRBV20-1; clone size: once
CDR3 DNA: TGTGCCACCAGTGATTTTACTAGCGGGAAGTCGAGCACAGATACGCAGTATTTT; CDR3 protein: CATSDFTSGKSSTDTQYF; D gene: TRBD2; J gene: TRBJ2-3; V gene: TRBV24-1; clone size: once
CDR3 DNA: TGTGCCAGCAGCATAGGTGGGCCCGGGGACAGCCAAGAGACCCAGTACTTC; CDR3 protein: CASSIGGPGDSQETQYF; D gene: -; J gene: TRBJ2-5; V gene: TRBV21-1; clone size: -
CDR3 DNA: TGTGCCAGCAGACCGGGGACTTTAGCGGGGACCTACAATGAGCAGTTCTTC; CDR3 protein: CASRPGTLAGTYNEQFF; D gene: TRBD2; J gene: TRBJ2-1; V gene: TRBV7-6; clone size: -